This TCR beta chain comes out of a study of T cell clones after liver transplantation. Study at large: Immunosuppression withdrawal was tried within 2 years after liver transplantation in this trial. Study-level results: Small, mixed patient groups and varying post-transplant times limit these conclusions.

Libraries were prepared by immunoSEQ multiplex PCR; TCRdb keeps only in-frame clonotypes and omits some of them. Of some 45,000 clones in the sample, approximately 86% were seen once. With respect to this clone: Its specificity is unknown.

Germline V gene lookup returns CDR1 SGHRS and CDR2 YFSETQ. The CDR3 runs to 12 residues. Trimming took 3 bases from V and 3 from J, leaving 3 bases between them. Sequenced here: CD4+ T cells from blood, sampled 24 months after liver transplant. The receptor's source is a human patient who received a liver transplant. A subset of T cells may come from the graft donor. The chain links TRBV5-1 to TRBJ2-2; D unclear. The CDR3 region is CASSSHTGELFF. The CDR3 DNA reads TGCGCCAGCAGCTCTCACACCGGGGAGCTGTTTTTT.